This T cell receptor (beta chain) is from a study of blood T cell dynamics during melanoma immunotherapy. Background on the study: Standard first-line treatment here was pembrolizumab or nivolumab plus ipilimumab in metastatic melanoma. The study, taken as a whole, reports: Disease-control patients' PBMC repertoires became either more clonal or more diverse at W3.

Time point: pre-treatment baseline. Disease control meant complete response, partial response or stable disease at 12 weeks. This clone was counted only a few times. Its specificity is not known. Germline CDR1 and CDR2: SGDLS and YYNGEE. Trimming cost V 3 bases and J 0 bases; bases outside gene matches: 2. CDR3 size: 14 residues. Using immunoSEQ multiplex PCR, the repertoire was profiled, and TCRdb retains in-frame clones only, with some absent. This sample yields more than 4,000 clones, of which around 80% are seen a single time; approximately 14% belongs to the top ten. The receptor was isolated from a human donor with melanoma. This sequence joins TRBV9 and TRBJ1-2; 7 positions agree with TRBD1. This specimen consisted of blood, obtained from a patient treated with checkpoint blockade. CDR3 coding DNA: TGTGCCAGCAGCGACGGGACAGCTAACTATGGCTACACCTTC. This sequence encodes CASSDGTANYGYTF. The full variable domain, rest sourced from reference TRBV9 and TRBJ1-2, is DSGVTQTPKHLITATGQRVTLRCSPRSGDLSVYWYQQSLDQGLQFLIQYYNGEERAKGNILERFSAQQFPDLHSELNLSSLELGDSALYFCASSDGTANYGYTFGSGTRLTVV.